This is a list of T cell receptor beta chains from one sample in a study of T cells after yellow fever vaccination. TCRdb processed the 5' RACE reads anew with MiXCR; each CDR3 protein has one entry. The sample has 200,000 to 300,000 distinct CDR3 sequences; about an eighth are singletons. This specimen was CD4+ T cells sorted from PBMCs, taken 45 days after the yellow fever booster vaccination. The receptor source for this set is a man aged 25-40 years who received the YFV17D yellow fever vaccine. Each CDR3 is given with its conserved first and last residue. A D gene is named only where the DNA matches it firmly. Clone size, where shown, is once, few, many, or a class for clones that have expanded.

clone size	V gene	D gene	J gene	CDR3 protein	CDR3 DNA
few	TRBV20-1	-	TRBJ2-3	CSAIKTGTDTQYF	TGCAGTGCTATTAAGACAGGAACAGATACGCAGTATTTT
many	TRBV6-2/TRBV6-3	-	TRBJ1-1	CASSYTGSAEAFF	TGTGCCAGCAGTTATACAGGCTCGGCTGAAGCTTTCTTT
few	TRBV7-2	-	TRBJ2-3	CASSLVGTSTDTQYF	TGTGCCAGCAGCTTAGTTGGGACTAGCACAGATACGCAGTATTTT
-	TRBV2	TRBD2	TRBJ2-1	CASSASGRAMNEQFF	TGTGCCAGCAGTGCTAGCGGGAGGGCCATGAATGAGCAGTTCTTC
few	TRBV28	-	TRBJ2-1	CASSRELEQFF	TGTGCCAGCAGTCGTGAGCTGGAGCAGTTCTTC
-	TRBV5-1	TRBD2	TRBJ2-5	CASSSGLASVWETQYF	TGCGCCAGCAGCTCAGGACTAGCGAGCGTATGGGAGACCCAGTACTTC
-	TRBV10-3	-	TRBJ2-7	CAISEGRIYYEQYF	TGTGCCATCAGCGAGGGACGGATCTACTACGAGCAGTACTTC
-	TRBV5-1	TRBD1	TRBJ2-3	CASSSGQAYTDTQYF	TGCGCCAGCAGCTCCGGACAGGCTTACACAGATACGCAGTATTTT
-	TRBV11-2	TRBD1	TRBJ2-3	CASSLWDPGQTTRNTDTQYF	TGTGCCAGCAGCTTATGGGACCCGGGACAGACAACACGGAACACAGATACGCAGTATTTT
few	TRBV7-8	-	TRBJ2-4	CASSLELVKNIQYF	TGTGCCAGCAGCTTAGAACTGGTCAAAAACATTCAGTACTTC
few	TRBV28	TRBD2	TRBJ2-7	CASSLRLAGGPSYEQYF	TGTGCCAGCAGTTTAAGGCTAGCGGGAGGTCCCTCCTACGAGCAGTACTTC
few	TRBV29-1	-	TRBJ2-1	CSVTPTGQEQFF	TGCAGCGTTACACCAACGGGGCAGGAGCAGTTCTTC
few	TRBV20-1	-	TRBJ2-7	CSAGAPGPTYEQYF	TGCAGTGCTGGGGCCCCGGGGCCCACCTACGAGCAGTACTTC
-	TRBV19	TRBD2	TRBJ2-2	CASSRRERATGELFF	TGTGCCAGTAGTAGGCGGGAGAGGGCCACCGGGGAGCTGTTTTTT
-	TRBV20-1	-	TRBJ2-5	CSARDGRVGKTQYF	TGCAGTGCTAGAGATGGCAGGGTCGGAAAGACCCAGTACTTC
many	TRBV20-1	TRBD2	TRBJ2-4	CSASETMTSMNIQYF	TGCAGTGCTAGTGAAACAATGACTAGCATGAACATTCAGTACTTC
few	TRBV4-3	TRBD1	TRBJ1-5	CASSQDRGIDQPQHF	TGCGCCAGCAGCCAGGACAGGGGTATTGATCAGCCCCAGCATTTT
once	TRBV5-1	-	TRBJ2-1	CASSLSTGPAIYEQFF	TGCGCCAGCAGCTTAAGCACAGGGCCGGCGATCTATGAGCAGTTCTTC
few	TRBV7-2	-	TRBJ1-5	CASSLQEYQPQHF	TGTGCCAGCAGCTTACAGGAATATCAGCCCCAGCATTTT
-	TRBV18	TRBD2	TRBJ2-1	CASSPPGGVYEQFF	TGTGCCAGCTCACCACCCGGGGGGGTCTATGAGCAGTTCTTC
-	TRBV27	TRBD2	TRBJ2-3	CASGVAGNTDTQYF	TGTGCCAGCGGTGTAGCGGGCAACACAGATACGCAGTATTTT
-	TRBV12-3/TRBV12-4	-	TRBJ1-1	CASSLALSLFTEAFF	TGTGCCAGCAGTTTAGCGCTATCTCTGTTCACTGAAGCTTTCTTT
few	TRBV12-3/TRBV12-4	TRBD1	TRBJ2-2	CASSQQGAIGELFF	TGTGCCAGCAGCCAACAGGGGGCCATAGGGGAGCTGTTTTTT
-	TRBV29-1	-	TRBJ2-1	CSASPRVGGSYNEQFF	TGCAGCGCGTCCCCGAGGGTAGGTGGCTCCTACAATGAGCAGTTCTTC
-	TRBV7-2	-	TRBJ2-3	CASSLQRSGDTQYF	TGTGCCAGCAGCCTCCAGAGGTCCGGAGATACGCAGTATTTT
-	TRBV6-5	-	TRBJ2-4	CASSFHLTEGENIQYF	TGTGCCAGCAGTTTCCATTTAACAGAGGGGGAAAACATTCAGTACTTC
-	TRBV5-1	TRBD2	TRBJ2-1	CASSSGTSSNEQFF	TGCGCCAGCAGCTCCGGGACTAGCTCCAATGAGCAGTTCTTC
few	TRBV5-5	-	TRBJ2-4	CASSLFLENIQYF	TGTGCCAGCAGCTTGTTTCTAGAAAACATTCAGTACTTC
few	TRBV7-2	-	TRBJ2-3	CASNSPPGTDTQYF	TGTGCCAGCAACTCCCCCCCCGGCACAGATACGCAGTATTTT
few	TRBV9	TRBD1	TRBJ2-5	CASSVAGGVGETQYF	TGTGCCAGCAGCGTAGCAGGGGGCGTTGGAGAGACCCAGTACTTC
-	TRBV27	-	TRBJ2-3	CVSSLFLESDTQYF	TGTGTCAGCAGTTTATTCCTGGAGTCAGATACGCAGTATTTT
-	TRBV5-5	-	TRBJ2-3	CASSYQGREDTQYF	TGTGCCAGCAGTTATCAGGGGCGCGAAGATACGCAGTATTTT
many	TRBV29-1	TRBD1	TRBJ2-3	CSGKDRVKDTQYF	TGCAGCGGCAAGGACAGGGTAAAAGATACGCAGTATTTT
-	TRBV7-2	TRBD2	TRBJ2-7	CASSGSLGERGHEQYF	TGTGCCAGCAGCGGGTCACTGGGGGAGCGGGGTCACGAGCAGTACTTC
-	TRBV7-2	-	TRBJ2-5	CASTMGGAETQYF	TGTGCCAGCACAATGGGGGGCGCGGAGACCCAGTACTTC
-	TRBV4-3	-	TRBJ1-3	CASSQEYGALGGNTIYF	TGCGCCAGCAGCCAAGAGTACGGGGCTCTTGGTGGAAACACCATATATTTT
few	TRBV20-1	-	TRBJ1-5	CSAMTHRVLQPQHF	TGCAGTGCTATGACTCACCGGGTGTTACAGCCCCAGCATTTT
-	TRBV9	-	TRBJ2-5	CASSVAITAQETQYF	TGTGCCAGCAGCGTAGCTATTACAGCACAAGAGACCCAGTACTTC
once	TRBV7-2	-	TRBJ2-5	CASSLSSVVGVQTQYF	TGTGCCAGCAGCTTAAGCTCGGTAGTCGGGGTTCAGACCCAGTACTTC
few	TRBV7-8	TRBD2	TRBJ2-3	CASSPRLAGSTDTQYF	TGTGCCAGCAGCCCTCGCTTAGCGGGAAGCACAGATACGCAGTATTTT
-	TRBV20-1	-	TRBJ2-5	CSARNTGNEETQYF	TGCAGTGCTAGAAATACAGGGAATGAGGAGACCCAGTACTTC
few	TRBV28	-	TRBJ2-7	CASSLSGGRLEQYF	TGTGCCAGCAGTTTATCTGGGGGCCGCCTGGAGCAGTACTTC
-	TRBV7-2	-	TRBJ2-5	CASSARVRETQYF	TGTGCCAGCAGCGCCAGGGTTAGAGAGACCCAGTACTTC
few	TRBV29-1	-	TRBJ2-1	CSVEKSYNEQFF	TGCAGCGTTGAGAAGTCCTACAATGAGCAGTTCTTC
-	TRBV5-1	TRBD1	TRBJ2-7	CASGPRDRDYEQYF	TGCGCCAGCGGTCCCCGGGACAGGGACTACGAGCAGTACTTC
few	TRBV20-1	-	TRBJ2-1	CSAKSPRGHNEQFF	TGCAGTGCGAAAAGTCCCAGGGGACACAATGAGCAGTTCTTC
-	TRBV10-3	-	TRBJ2-3	CAIRNSERDTQYF	TGTGCCATCAGAAATAGCGAGAGGGATACGCAGTATTTT
-	TRBV7-6	TRBD2	TRBJ2-7	CASSLGRDSPHYEQYF	TGTGCCAGCAGCCTAGGGAGGGACTCCCCACACTACGAGCAGTACTTC
-	TRBV7-2	-	TRBJ1-6	CASRPQGNNSPLHF	TGTGCCAGCAGGCCGCAGGGGAATAATTCACCCCTCCACTTT
-	TRBV9	-	TRBJ2-6	CASSVEMTGANVLTF	TGTGCCAGCAGCGTAGAAATGACTGGGGCCAACGTCCTGACTTTC
many	TRBV7-2	TRBD1	TRBJ2-1	CASSLGTAYNEQFF	TGTGCCAGCAGCCTCGGGACAGCCTACAATGAGCAGTTCTTC
-	TRBV9	TRBD2	TRBJ2-3	CASSVVAGGGDTQYF	TGTGCCAGCAGCGTAGTAGCGGGAGGTGGGGATACGCAGTATTTT